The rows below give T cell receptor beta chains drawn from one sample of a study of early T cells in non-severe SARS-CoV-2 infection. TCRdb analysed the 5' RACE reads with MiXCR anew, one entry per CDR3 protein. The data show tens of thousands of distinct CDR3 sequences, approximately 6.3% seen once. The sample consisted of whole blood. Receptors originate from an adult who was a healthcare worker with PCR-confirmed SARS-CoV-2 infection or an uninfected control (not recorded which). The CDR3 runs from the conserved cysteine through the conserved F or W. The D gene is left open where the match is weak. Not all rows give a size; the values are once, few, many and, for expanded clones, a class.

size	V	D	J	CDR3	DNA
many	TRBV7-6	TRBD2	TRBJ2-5	CASSNPGGLETQYF	TGTGCCAGCTCGAACCCGGGAGGCCTAGAGACCCAGTACTTC
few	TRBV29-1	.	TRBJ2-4	CSARAVAKNIQYF	TGCAGCGCCCGGGCAGTAGCCAAAAACATTCAGTACTTC
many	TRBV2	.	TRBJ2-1	CASSEGLTGMDEQFF	TGTGCCAGCAGTGAAGGACTAACAGGGATGGATGAGCAGTTCTTC
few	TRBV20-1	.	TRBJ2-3	CSAKGRPPSTDTQYF	TGCAGTGCTAAGGGCAGGCCTCCTAGCACAGATACGCAGTATTTT
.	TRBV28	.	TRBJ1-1	CASSSPDRGNTEAFF	TGTGCCAGCAGTTCCCCGGACAGAGGGAACACTGAAGCTTTCTTT
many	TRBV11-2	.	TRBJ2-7	CASSLGVYYEQYF	TGTGCCAGCAGCTTAGGTGTTTACTACGAGCAGTACTTC
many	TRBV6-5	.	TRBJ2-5	CASSYSRQRETQYF	TGTGCCAGCAGTTACTCTCGACAGAGAGAGACCCAGTACTTC
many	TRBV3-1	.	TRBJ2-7	CASSLVSYEQYF	TGTGCCAGCAGCCTTGTATCCTACGAGCAGTACTTC
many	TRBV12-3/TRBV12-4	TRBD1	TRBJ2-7	CASSPPDREYEQYF	TGTGCCAGCAGTCCCCCCGACAGGGAGTACGAGCAGTACTTC
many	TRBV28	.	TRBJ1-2	CASSYRDMSYGYTF	TGTGCCAGCAGTTACCGGGATATGAGCTATGGCTACACCTTC
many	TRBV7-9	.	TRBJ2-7	CASSLARRRRVGEQYF	TGTGCCAGCAGCTTAGCGAGGCGACGGAGGGTCGGCGAGCAGTACTTC
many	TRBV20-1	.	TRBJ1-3	CSASLDYTPGNTIYF	TGCAGTGCCTCCCTCGACTACACTCCTGGAAACACCATATATTTT
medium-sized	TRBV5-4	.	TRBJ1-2	CASSLEWSGSYGYTF	TGTGCCAGCAGCTTGGAGTGGTCCGGGAGCTATGGCTACACCTTC
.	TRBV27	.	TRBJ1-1	CARPRTEAFF	TGTGCCCGTCCCAGGACTGAAGCTTTCTTT
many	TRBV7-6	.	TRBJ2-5	CASSLAEVETQYF	TGTGCCAGCAGCTTAGCGGAGGTGGAGACCCAGTACTTC
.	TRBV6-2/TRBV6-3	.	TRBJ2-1	CASSSWTGEDEQFF	TGTGCCAGCAGTTCGTGGACGGGGGAGGATGAGCAGTTCTTC
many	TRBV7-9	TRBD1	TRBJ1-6	CASRPQTGVYNSPLHF	TGTGCCAGCCGCCCCCAGACAGGGGTGTATAATTCACCCCTCCACTTT
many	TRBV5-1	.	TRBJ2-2	CASSLVPTGELFF	TGCGCCAGCAGCTTGGTACCTACCGGGGAGCTGTTTTTT
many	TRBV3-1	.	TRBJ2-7	CASSYRQVRSYEQYF	TGTGCCAGCAGCTACAGACAGGTTCGGTCCTACGAGCAGTACTTC
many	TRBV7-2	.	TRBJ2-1	CASSPEVGEQFF	TGTGCCAGCAGCCCAGAGGTGGGGGAGCAGTTCTTC
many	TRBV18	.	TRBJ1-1	CASSSGTGDTEAFF	TGTGCCAGCTCATCAGGGACGGGCGACACTGAAGCTTTCTTT
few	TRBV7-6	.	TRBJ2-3	CASSLPLAGRAVDTQYF	TGTGCCAGCAGCCTACCCCTCGCGGGGCGAGCAGTAGATACGCAGTATTTT
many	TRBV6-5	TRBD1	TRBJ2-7	CASSYRGWTGGYEQYF	TGTGCCAGCAGTTACCGAGGATGGACAGGGGGCTACGAGCAGTACTTC
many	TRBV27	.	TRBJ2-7	CASSLSRPIYEQYF	TGTGCCAGCAGTTTATCTCGCCCCATCTACGAGCAGTACTTC
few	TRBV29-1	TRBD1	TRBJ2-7	CSVGHGQGRSPNYEQYF	TGCAGCGTTGGACACGGACAGGGCCGGAGCCCTAACTACGAGCAGTACTTC
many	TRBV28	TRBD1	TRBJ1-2	CASSSSQGVDYGYTF	TGTGCCAGCAGTAGCTCCCAGGGGGTGGACTATGGCTACACCTTC
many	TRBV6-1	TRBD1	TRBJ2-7	CASSPTGRSSYEQYF	TGTGCCAGCAGTCCGACAGGGCGCAGCTCCTACGAGCAGTACTTC
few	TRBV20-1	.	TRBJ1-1	CSAPARGVSTEAFF	TGCAGTGCGCCGGCCAGGGGCGTGAGTACTGAAGCTTTCTTT
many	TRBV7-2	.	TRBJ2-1	CASSFSSNYNEQFF	TGTGCCAGCAGCTTCTCTTCTAACTACAATGAGCAGTTCTTC
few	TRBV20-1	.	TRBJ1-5	CSARSDKTNQPQHF	TGCAGTGCTAGATCCGACAAGACTAACCAGCCCCAGCATTTT
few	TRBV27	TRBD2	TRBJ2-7	CASSLYGLADLSVHSYEQYF	TGTGCCAGCAGTTTATACGGACTAGCGGACCTATCTGTTCATTCCTACGAGCAGTACTTC
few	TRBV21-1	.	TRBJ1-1	CASSIRGRTEAFF	TGTGCCAGCAGCATCAGGGGGCGTACTGAAGCTTTCTTT
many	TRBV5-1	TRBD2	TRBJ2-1	CASSLGGRVNEQFF	TGCGCCAGCAGCTTGGGCGGGAGGGTCAATGAGCAGTTCTTC
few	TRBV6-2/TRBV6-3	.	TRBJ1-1	CASGRGKTEAFF	TGTGCCAGCGGAAGGGGAAAAACTGAAGCTTTCTTT
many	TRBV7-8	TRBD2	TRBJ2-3	CASSSRAAGLAVGTDTQYF	TGTGCCAGCAGCTCTAGGGCCGCGGGACTAGCGGTTGGCACAGATACGCAGTATTTT
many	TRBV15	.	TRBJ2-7	CATSRERSSYEQYF	TGTGCCACCAGCAGAGAGAGAAGCTCCTACGAGCAGTACTTC
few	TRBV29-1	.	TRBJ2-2	CSATGRLNTGELFF	TGCAGCGCCACGGGACGGCTGAACACCGGGGAGCTGTTTTTT
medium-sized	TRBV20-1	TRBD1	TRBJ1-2	CSARRTGRVDGYTF	TGCAGTGCTAGGCGGACAGGGAGAGTTGATGGCTACACCTTC
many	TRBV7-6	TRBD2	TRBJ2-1	CASSLLAAVSYNEQFF	TGTGCCAGCAGCTTACTAGCGGCCGTCTCCTACAATGAGCAGTTCTTC
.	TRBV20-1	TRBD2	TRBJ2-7	CSARGSGRTLYEQYF	TGCAGTGCTAGAGGTAGCGGGAGGACTCTATACGAGCAGTACTTC
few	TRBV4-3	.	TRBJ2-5	CASSQGRWETQYF	TGCGCCAGCAGCCAAGGGAGATGGGAGACCCAGTACTTC